These T cell receptor beta chains were read from a single sample in a study of identical twins. TCRdb passed the 5' RACE reads through MiXCR, listing each CDR3 protein once. This table has under 900,000 distinct CDR3 sequences, over 15% appearing once. These data were also reused for a study on T cells expressing NK-cell markers.

The sequencing input was PBMCs. These receptor sequences come from a woman in her late teens or twenties in good health. Each CDR3 is given with its conserved first and last residue. Fields, in order: CDR3 length, D gene, J gene, V gene, clone size, CDR3 DNA, CDR3 protein. A D gene is named only where the DNA matches it firmly. Part of the rows lack a size; the others show once, few, many or a class for expanded clones.

cdr3_length: 15
d_call: .
j_call: TRBJ2-1
v_call: TRBV4-3
clone_size: few
cdr3_nt: TGCGCCAGCAGCCAAGCCTACAGGGTCTACAATGAGCAGTTCTTC
cdr3_aa: CASSQAYRVYNEQFF

cdr3_length: 15
d_call: .
j_call: TRBJ2-3
v_call: TRBV4-2
clone_size: few
cdr3_nt: TGTGCCAGCAGCCAAGATGAACGGGGAACAGATACGCAGTATTTT
cdr3_aa: CASSQDERGTDTQYF

cdr3_length: 15
d_call: .
j_call: TRBJ2-2
v_call: TRBV7-7
clone_size: few
cdr3_nt: TGTGCTAGCAGCTTATCGGGGGAAACCACCGGGGAGCTGTTTTTT
cdr3_aa: CASSLSGETTGELFF

cdr3_length: 18
d_call: .
j_call: TRBJ2-3
v_call: TRBV7-6
clone_size: .
cdr3_nt: TGTGCCAGCAGCTTAGCGAGGCCCGGGACGAGGGGATTAGATACGCAGTATTTT
cdr3_aa: CASSLARPGTRGLDTQYF

cdr3_length: 12
d_call: TRBD1
j_call: TRBJ1-4
v_call: TRBV2
clone_size: few
cdr3_nt: TGTGCCAGCACGACAGGGGAGGAAAAACTGTTTTTT
cdr3_aa: CASTTGEEKLFF

cdr3_length: 14
d_call: .
j_call: TRBJ1-2
v_call: TRBV6-5
clone_size: .
cdr3_nt: TGTGCCAGCAGTCCAATCGGAGCTAACTATGGCTACACCTTC
cdr3_aa: CASSPIGANYGYTF

cdr3_length: 14
d_call: .
j_call: TRBJ2-1
v_call: TRBV20-1
clone_size: few
cdr3_nt: TGCAGTGCCGCTGTCCACACCAACGGGAATGAGCAGTTCTTC
cdr3_aa: CSAAVHTNGNEQFF

cdr3_length: 14
d_call: TRBD2
j_call: TRBJ2-1
v_call: TRBV7-9
clone_size: .
cdr3_nt: TGTGCCAGCTTCCGGGGGGACTCCTACAATGAGCAGTTCTTC
cdr3_aa: CASFRGDSYNEQFF

cdr3_length: 13
d_call: .
j_call: TRBJ2-3
v_call: TRBV7-2
clone_size: .
cdr3_nt: TGTGCCAGCAGCTACAATCTGGCAGATACGCAGTATTTT
cdr3_aa: CASSYNLADTQYF

cdr3_length: 16
d_call: .
j_call: TRBJ1-2
v_call: TRBV19
clone_size: few
cdr3_nt: TGTGCCAGTAGTATAGTGACCGGACCGCTTAACTATGGCTACACCTTC
cdr3_aa: CASSIVTGPLNYGYTF

cdr3_length: 15
d_call: .
j_call: TRBJ2-4
v_call: TRBV7-2
clone_size: .
cdr3_nt: TGTGCCAGCAGTCCTGCAATGTCGGCCAAAAACATTCAGTACTTC
cdr3_aa: CASSPAMSAKNIQYF

cdr3_length: 14
d_call: .
j_call: TRBJ2-3
v_call: TRBV5-1
clone_size: .
cdr3_nt: TGCGCCAGCAGCTTGGATTTCTTAGCGGATACGCAGTATTTT
cdr3_aa: CASSLDFLADTQYF

cdr3_length: 15
d_call: .
j_call: TRBJ2-2
v_call: TRBV6-1
clone_size: many
cdr3_nt: TGTGCCAGCAGTCCAGGACTTCTTAACACCGGGGAGCTGTTTTTT
cdr3_aa: CASSPGLLNTGELFF

cdr3_length: 14
d_call: TRBD1
j_call: TRBJ2-1
v_call: TRBV20-1
clone_size: few
cdr3_nt: TGCAGTGCTTCCCCGGGACAGGGGGGCTATGAGCAGTTCTTC
cdr3_aa: CSASPGQGGYEQFF

cdr3_length: 15
d_call: .
j_call: TRBJ2-5
v_call: TRBV6-1
clone_size: few
cdr3_nt: TGTGCCAGCAGCCCCGACAGACCTACAGGGGAGACCCAGTACTTC
cdr3_aa: CASSPDRPTGETQYF

cdr3_length: 11
d_call: .
j_call: TRBJ2-1
v_call: TRBV7-9
clone_size: many
cdr3_nt: TGTGCCAGCAGCTTAGCCCCCGAGCAGTTCTTC
cdr3_aa: CASSLAPEQFF

cdr3_length: 13
d_call: .
j_call: TRBJ2-5
v_call: TRBV3-1
clone_size: .
cdr3_nt: TGTGCCAGCAGCCAAATGGGGCCGGAGACCCAGTACTTC
cdr3_aa: CASSQMGPETQYF

cdr3_length: 16
d_call: .
j_call: TRBJ2-1
v_call: TRBV12-3/TRBV12-4
clone_size: .
cdr3_nt: TGTGCCAGCAGACGATTAGGCAAAGCATCCTACAATGAGCAGTTCTTC
cdr3_aa: CASRRLGKASYNEQFF

cdr3_length: 16
d_call: TRBD2
j_call: TRBJ2-7
v_call: TRBV5-1
clone_size: .
cdr3_nt: TGCGCCAGCAGCTTGGGCCTAGCGGGGGGGATCAACGAGCAGTACTTC
cdr3_aa: CASSLGLAGGINEQYF

cdr3_length: 12
d_call: .
j_call: TRBJ1-2
v_call: TRBV5-1
clone_size: .
cdr3_nt: TGCGCCAGCAGCGGAACCCTCCTAGGCTACACCTTC
cdr3_aa: CASSGTLLGYTF

cdr3_length: 15
d_call: TRBD2
j_call: TRBJ2-3
v_call: TRBV9
clone_size: .
cdr3_nt: TGTGCCAGCAGCGGCACGACTAGCAGAGCAGATACGCAGTATTTT
cdr3_aa: CASSGTTSRADTQYF

cdr3_length: 15
d_call: TRBD2
j_call: TRBJ2-1
v_call: TRBV7-3
clone_size: few
cdr3_nt: TGTGCCAGCAGTCGTAGCGGGGGGACCTACAATGAGCAGTTCTTC
cdr3_aa: CASSRSGGTYNEQFF

cdr3_length: 14
d_call: .
j_call: TRBJ2-4
v_call: TRBV5-1
clone_size: once
cdr3_nt: TGCGCCAGCTCCCCGGGACTCCGTAAAAACATTCAGTACTTC
cdr3_aa: CASSPGLRKNIQYF

cdr3_length: 17
d_call: .
j_call: TRBJ2-2
v_call: TRBV6-5
clone_size: few
cdr3_nt: TGTGCCAGCAGTTACTCGAGCCGGGAGCCGAACACCGGGGAGCTGTTTTTT
cdr3_aa: CASSYSSREPNTGELFF

cdr3_length: 11
d_call: .
j_call: TRBJ2-5
v_call: TRBV29-1
clone_size: .
cdr3_nt: TGCAGCGTTGAACTAAAAGAGACCCAGTACTTC
cdr3_aa: CSVELKETQYF

cdr3_length: 15
d_call: .
j_call: TRBJ1-2
v_call: TRBV10-3
clone_size: few
cdr3_nt: TGTGCCATCAGTGAGTCGAATGGGCCTTCCTATGGCTACACCTTC
cdr3_aa: CAISESNGPSYGYTF

cdr3_length: 16
d_call: .
j_call: TRBJ2-1
v_call: TRBV6-1
clone_size: few
cdr3_nt: TGTGCCAGCAGACACCGAGGCGGATACTCCTACAATGAGCAGTTCTTC
cdr3_aa: CASRHRGGYSYNEQFF

cdr3_length: 16
d_call: TRBD2
j_call: TRBJ2-7
v_call: TRBV4-2
clone_size: .
cdr3_nt: TGTGCCAGCAGCCCCTTAGCAGCGGGGGAAACCTACGAGCAGTACTTC
cdr3_aa: CASSPLAAGETYEQYF

cdr3_length: 12
d_call: .
j_call: TRBJ2-5
v_call: TRBV20-1
clone_size: many
cdr3_nt: TGCAGTGCTCCTCAGGGTTTAGAGACCCAGTACTTC
cdr3_aa: CSAPQGLETQYF

cdr3_length: 16
d_call: .
j_call: TRBJ2-1
v_call: TRBV11-3
clone_size: .
cdr3_nt: TGTGCCAGCAGCTCCTGGGCGGGGAGCTCCTACAATGAGCAGTTCTTC
cdr3_aa: CASSSWAGSSYNEQFF

cdr3_length: 13
d_call: .
j_call: TRBJ2-4
v_call: TRBV7-9
clone_size: .
cdr3_nt: TGTGCCAGCAGCTTGGAACCGTCCGGCATTCAGTACTTC
cdr3_aa: CASSLEPSGIQYF

cdr3_length: 14
d_call: .
j_call: TRBJ1-1
v_call: TRBV3-1
clone_size: .
cdr3_nt: TGTGCCAGCAGAGGTAGGGGGGGGAACACTGAAGCTTTCTTT
cdr3_aa: CASRGRGGNTEAFF

cdr3_length: 15
d_call: .
j_call: TRBJ2-7
v_call: TRBV4-3
clone_size: .
cdr3_nt: TGCGCCAGCAGCCAAGTTGACAGGGCGGGGTACGAGCAGTACTTC
cdr3_aa: CASSQVDRAGYEQYF

cdr3_length: 15
d_call: .
j_call: TRBJ2-5
v_call: TRBV5-1
clone_size: .
cdr3_nt: TGCGCCAGCAGCTTGGCCGGAAGAGTAGGAGAGACCCAGTACTTC
cdr3_aa: CASSLAGRVGETQYF

cdr3_length: 14
d_call: .
j_call: TRBJ2-7
v_call: TRBV6-1
clone_size: .
cdr3_nt: TGTGCCAGCAGCCCCGGACAGACCCCCTACGAGCAGTACTTC
cdr3_aa: CASSPGQTPYEQYF

cdr3_length: 12
d_call: TRBD2
j_call: TRBJ2-1
v_call: TRBV20-1
clone_size: .
cdr3_nt: TGCAGTGCTAGTCAGCGGGAGCATGAGCAGTTCTTC
cdr3_aa: CSASQREHEQFF